Following are 16 T cell receptor beta chains from one sample sequenced in a study of response to subunit inactivated influenza vaccine. A single record per CDR3 protein comes from TCRdb applying MiXCR to the RT-PCR reads. The sample consists of about 780,000 distinct CDR3 sequences, under 20% of them appearing once. The source was PBMCs from blood, collected more than 4 days after vaccination. The source is a man over 45 who received an inactivated influenza vaccine.

The V and J genes are TRBV7-8 and TRBJ2-2; tentatively, D is TRBD1 or TRBD2 (5 bases each). The CDR3 consists of 15 residues. Between the trimmed V and J ends, which lost 1 base and 7 bases, there was a span of 13 bases. The V gene's germline CDR1 is SGHVS and CDR2 FQNEAQ. CDR3 nucleotide sequence: TGTGCCAGCAGCTTAGGAGTTGGGACCAACGGGGAGCTGTTTTTT. It codes for CASSLGVGTNGELFF.

Only a few counts were recorded for this clonotype. The conserved final phenylalanine or tryptophan is absent from the CDR3, which likely points to a read error. Because the CDR3's place on the DNA is in doubt, the DNA is left out and the CDR3 is given as listed by TCRdb. The rearrangement uses TRBV7-8 and TRBJ2-4; the D call TRBD1 from the table was never checked on the DNA. The CDR3 adds up to 15 amino acids, both ends counted. Germline lookup yields CDR1 SGHVS and CDR2 FQNEAQ. The CDR3 protein is CASSPVQDRGIRLVV.

The chain couples TRBV6-5 to TRBJ2-2, with D possibly being TRBD2 (6 bases). The length of the CDR3 is 15 residues. Germline CDR1 MNHEY, CDR2 SVGAGI. V lost 0 bases and J 3 bases, leaving 8 bases between the germline ends. CDR3 coding DNA: TGTGCCAGCAGTTACTCGGGGGGAGACACCGGGGAGCTGTTTTTT. As protein: CASSYSGGDTGELFF.

This clonotype was recorded a few times. The rearrangement joins TRBV4-2 to TRBJ1-1, with 7 nucleotides matching TRBD1. The V gene end was trimmed by 0 bases and the J gene end by 0 bases; junction bases not matched to a gene: 4. CDR3 size: 16 residues. CDR1 is LGHNA and CDR2 is YNFKEQ in the germline V gene. The CDR3 region has the DNA TGTGCCAGCAGCCAAGAGGGGACAGAGATGAACACTGAAGCTTTCTTT. Protein: CASSQEGTEMNTEAFF.

This clonotype was detected only a few times. V usage is TRBV7-6 and J usage is TRBJ2-7; unclear D gene. V was clipped by 2 bases and J by 4 bases, with 9 bases between them. There are 13 residues in the CDR3. Germline values: CDR1 SGHVS, CDR2 FNYEAQ. This CDR3 reads CASSLWSGYEQYF. The CDR3 nucleotides read TGTGCCAGCAGCTTATGGTCCGGATACGAGCAGTACTTC.

This clonotype was detected a few times. The gene calls are TRBV5-1 and TRBJ2-5, with D tentatively TRBD1 or TRBD2 (5 bases each). V was shortened by 4 bases and J by 8 bases, with 18 bases between the two germline ends. This CDR3 has 14 residues. From germline, CDR1 is SGHRS and CDR2 YFSETQ. The CDR3 spells CASSPGDVGGTQYF. The CDR3 DNA follows: TGCGCCAGCAGCCCTGGGGACGTTGGGGGAACCCAGTACTTC.

This clonotype showed up just a few times. The chain joins TRBV20-1 to TRBJ2-7; 12 bases agree with TRBD2. V was clipped by 5 bases and J by 5 bases; unmatched bases: 10. Per germline, CDR1 DFQATT and CDR2 SNEGSKA (reference sequence). This CDR3 has 15 residues. The CDR3 DNA sequence: TGCAGTGCTCCTCTGACTAGCGGGAGTAACGACGAGCAGTACTTC. This codes for CSAPLTSGSNDEQYF.

This chain links TRBV4-3 with TRBJ2-1, with TRBD1 matching over 8 bases. After removal of 3 bases from V and 15 bases from J, the junction contained 10 bases not matched to a gene. In germline, CDR1 is LGHNA, CDR2 YSLEER. This CDR3 spans 13 amino acids. This CDR3 reads CASSHPDRAKLFF. The CDR3 DNA is TGCGCCAGCAGCCACCCGGACAGGGCGAAGCTGTTCTTC.

This clonotype was recorded a few times. V is TRBV7-3 and J is TRBJ2-1; 10 nucleotides line up with TRBD2. The CDR3 consists of 16 residues. The V segment lost 1 base and the J segment 8 bases; nucleotides outside the gene matches: 8. CDR1 SGHTA and CDR2 FQGTGA come from the germline V gene. The CDR3 protein is CASSLKKAGGRDEQFF. For the CDR3, the DNA is TGTGCCAGCAGCTTAAAAAAAGCGGGAGGGCGGGATGAGCAGTTCTTC.

This clonotype was seen a few times. This chain connects TRBV19 to TRBJ2-1; TRBD2 is a possible D gene (6 bases). V was pared by 4 bases and J by 7 bases, with 17 bases between. CDR1 and CDR2 from the germline V gene are LNHDA and SQIVND (reference sequence). The CDR3 runs 15 residues. The CDR3: CASSTGLHPTNEQFF. The CDR3 DNA reads TGTGCCAGTAGTACGGGACTCCACCCTACAAATGAGCAGTTCTTC.

The sample holds a few counts of this clonotype. This chain connects TRBV24-1 to TRBJ2-3, with 9 positions matching TRBD2. Looked up from germline, CDR1 is KGHDR and CDR2 is SFDVKD. The ends lost 3 bases at V and 14 bases at J; junction bases unmatched: 2. The CDR3 spans 11 residues. CDR3 amino acids: CATSDSGGMYF. The CDR3 nucleotides read TGTGCCACCAGTGATAGCGGGGGGATGTATTTT.

The J gene is TRBJ1-2, the V gene TRBV5-6; possibly TRBD1 for D (5 bases). V was cut by 4 bases and J by 8 bases, with 15 bases left in between. This CDR3 spans 13 amino acids. The V gene's germline CDR1 is SGHDT and CDR2 YYEEEE. The DNA of the CDR3 is TGTGCCAGCAGCCGCGGTGGGGGTGGGGGCTACACCTTC. Translating gives CASSRGGGGGYTF.

The chain carries TRBV6-6 and TRBJ1-4; D is unresolved. Germline values: CDR1 MNHNY, CDR2 SVGAGI (reference sequence). The CDR3 totals 12 residues. Trimming took 6 bases from V and 14 from J, leaving 16 bases between them. The CDR3 loop reads CASSPGNSFLFF. The CDR3 DNA follows: TGTGCCAGCAGCCCTGGAAACAGTTTCCTGTTTTTT.

This clonotype was detected ten times or more. The rearrangement uses TRBV20-1 and TRBJ2-1; D remains ambiguous. The CDR3 has 11 amino acids. V gave up 5 bases and J gave up 6 bases, with 8 bases separating them. Germline values: CDR1 DFQATT, CDR2 SNEGSKA (reference sequence). The CDR3 nucleotides read TGCAGTGCTGGACGCAGCAATGAGCAGTTCTTC. Amino acids: CSAGRSNEQFF.

The chain uses TRBV18 and TRBJ1-4, with D possibly being TRBD1 (6 bases). The CDR3 is 15 residues long. Trimming stripped 3 bases from V and 7 bases from J, with 15 bases between. Germline V gene lookup returns CDR1 KGHSH and CDR2 LQKENI. The CDR3 is CASSPLTGGVEKLFF. DNA of the CDR3: TGTGCCAGCTCACCCCTGACAGGAGGAGTTGAAAAACTGTTTTTT.

This clonotype was observed a handful of times. The J gene is TRBJ2-1, the V gene TRBV7-9; 11 positions agree with TRBD2. This CDR3 region has 17 residues. Germline lookup yields CDR1 SEHNR and CDR2 FQNEAQ (reference sequence). After removal of 5 bases from V and 8 bases from J, the junction contained 14 bases not matched to a gene. For the CDR3, the DNA is TGTGCCAGCAGCCCGAGTCTAGCGGGAGGAGGGTTTCATGAGCAGTTCTTC. It encodes CASSPSLAGGGFHEQFF.